The 12 T cell receptor beta chains presented below share a single source sample, sequenced in a study of T-cell reconstitution after alpha-beta-depleted transplantation in children. Preparation of the TCRbeta library involved a method that used unique molecular identifiers. TCRdb called the PCR reads again in MiXCR, with one record for every CDR3 protein. Of hundreds of thousands of distinct CDR3 sequences detected, 10% to 15% appear once; the ten largest clones hold over 2%. The sequencing here drew on PBMCs, mostly from graft donor cells, taken 360 days after TCRalphabeta/CD19-depleted stem cell transplant. The receptors here all came from a male patient between 10 and 17 years old who had a stem cell transplant for acute myeloid leukemia, so the T cells may come from the graft donor.

This clonotype was detected ten times or more. This chain's CDR3 is CASSPTSFNEQFF. CDR3 coding DNA: TGCGCCAGCAGCCCGACTAGTTTCAATGAGCAGTTCTTC. The chain recombines TRBV5-1 with TRBJ2-1; D might be TRBD2 (6 bases). This CDR3 region has 13 residues. CDR1 and CDR2 from the germline V gene are SGHRS and YFSETQ. The germline V and J ends were trimmed by 4 bases and 6 bases, with 11 bases remaining between them.

The chain combines TRBV24-1 with TRBJ2-2; TRBD2 matches at 9 bases. V shed 5 bases, J shed 1 base, and the junction held 7 bases outside the gene matches. The germline V gene encodes CDR1 KGHDR and CDR2 SFDVKD. The CDR3 runs to 17 residues. In DNA, the CDR3 is TGTGCCACCAGTGGGCTTCCTAGCGGGATGAACACCGGGGAGCTGTTTTTT. Its translation: CATSGLPSGMNTGELFF.

This clonotype was detected a few times. The chain has TRBV27 and TRBJ2-5; unclear D gene. The CDR3 sequence is 15 residues long. V was pared by 3 bases and J by 5 bases, with 16 bases between. Germline lookup yields CDR1 MNHEY and CDR2 SMNVEV (reference sequence). CDR3 protein: CASSFNWMRSETQYF. CDR3 DNA sequence: TGTGCCAGCAGTTTCAACTGGATGCGATCCGAGACCCAGTACTTC.

This clonotype appeared many times. The chain joins TRBV5-1 to TRBJ2-7; no reliable D call. This CDR3 has 14 residues. Germline V lookup: CDR1 SGHRS, CDR2 YFSETQ. Trimming removed 0 bases from V and 7 bases from J, with 14 bases in between. DNA of the CDR3: TGCGCCAGCAGCTTGGTTGCGGATCTTAGGGAGCAGTACTTC. Its translation: CASSLVADLREQYF.

This clonotype has just a few counts. V gene TRBV4-2 combines with J gene TRBJ2-1; D tentatively reads TRBD1 or TRBD2 (5 bases each). Trimming stripped 4 bases from V and 3 bases from J, with 10 bases between. Per germline, CDR1 LGHNA and CDR2 YNFKEQ. The CDR3 consists of 14 residues. The CDR3 region is CASSRWDDYNEQFF. CDR3 coding DNA: TGTGCCAGCAGCCGCTGGGACGACTACAATGAGCAGTTCTTC.

The chain employs TRBV4-3 and TRBJ1-2; 7 nucleotides agree with TRBD1. Germline V gene data show CDR1 as LGHNA and CDR2 as YSLEER. The CDR3 is 13 amino acids. V shed 4 bases, J shed 8 bases, and the junction held 7 bases outside the gene matches. This chain's CDR3 is CASSRTGTGGYTF. CDR3 in DNA: TGCGCCAGCAGCCGGACAGGAACAGGCGGCTACACCTTC.

V is TRBV4-3 and J is TRBJ2-7; D might be TRBD1 or TRBD2, each matching 5 bases. Germline values: CDR1 LGHNA, CDR2 YSLEER. V gave up 4 bases and J gave up 5 bases, with 21 bases separating them. The length of the CDR3 is 16 residues. CDR3: CASSPSALWGIHEQYF. In nucleotides, the CDR3 is TGCGCCAGCAGCCCATCGGCGCTTTGGGGGATCCACGAGCAGTACTTC.

V and J are TRBV21-1 and TRBJ2-4. TRBV21-1 is reported as a pseudogene. The CDR3 runs 16 residues. The CDR3 nucleotides are TGTGCCAGCAACGAGGCTCCTATCCTAGCCAAAAACATTCAGTACTTC. Its translation is CASNEAPILAKNIQYF.

At least ten counts were recorded for this clonotype. The chain uses TRBV29-1 and TRBJ1-1; TRBD1 might be the D (5 bases). In germline, CDR1 is SQVTM, CDR2 ANQGSEA. V was cut by 3 bases and J by 0 bases, with 8 bases left in between. The CDR3 is 13 amino acids. The CDR3 DNA is TGCAGCGTTGAGGTGGGGGTGAACACTGAAGCTTTCTTT. Protein: CSVEVGVNTEAFF.

The J gene is TRBJ2-1, the V gene TRBV7-6; 10 nucleotides match TRBD2. The length of the CDR3 is 18 residues. The germline V gene has CDR1 SGHVS and CDR2 FNYEAQ. J gave up 0 bases and V 3 bases, and 8 bases lay outside the gene matches. CDR3 nucleotides: TGTGCCAGCAGCTTCGGACTAGCGGAGTGGAGCTCCTACAATGAGCAGTTCTTC. Protein sequence: CASSFGLAEWSSYNEQFF.

The CDR3 DNA is TGTGCCAGCAGCCCGTTCCCGGGAGGGCCGGTGAACATTCAGTACTTC. Amino acids: CASSPFPGGPVNIQYF. This chain links TRBV11-2 with TRBJ2-4, with TRBD2 matching 8 bases. Germline CDR1 reads SGHAT; CDR2 reads FQNNGV. CDR3 length equals 16 residues. The V segment lost 5 bases and the J segment 7 bases; nucleotides outside the gene matches: 13.

The genes are TRBV6-5 and TRBJ2-7, with 8 bases fitting TRBD2. Germline CDR1 is MNHEY and CDR2 is SVGAGI. The junction had 14 bases not matched to a gene; V was cut back by 7 bases and J by 0 bases. The CDR3 totals 17 residues. The CDR3 spells CASTRGGIVGDSYEQYF. CDR3 DNA: TGTGCCAGCACTCGGGGGGGAATAGTTGGGGACTCCTACGAGCAGTACTTC.